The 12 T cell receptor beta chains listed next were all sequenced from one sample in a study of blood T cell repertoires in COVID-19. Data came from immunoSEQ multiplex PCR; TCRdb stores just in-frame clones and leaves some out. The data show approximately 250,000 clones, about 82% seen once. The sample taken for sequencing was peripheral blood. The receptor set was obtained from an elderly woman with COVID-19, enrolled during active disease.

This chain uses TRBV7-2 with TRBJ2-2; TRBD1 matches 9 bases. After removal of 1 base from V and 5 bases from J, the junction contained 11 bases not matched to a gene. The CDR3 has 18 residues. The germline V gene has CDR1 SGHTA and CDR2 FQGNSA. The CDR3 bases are TGTGCCAGCAGCTTAGTATCGGGACAGGGCCGAAGTACCGGGGAGCTGTTTTTT. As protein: CASSLVSGQGRSTGELFF.

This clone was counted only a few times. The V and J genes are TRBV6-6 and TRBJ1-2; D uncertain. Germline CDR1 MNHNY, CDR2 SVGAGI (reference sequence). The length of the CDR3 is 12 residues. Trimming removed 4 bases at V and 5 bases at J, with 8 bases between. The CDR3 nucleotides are TGTGCCAGCAGTTCGGGGAGATATGGCTACACCTTC. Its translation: CASSSGRYGYTF.

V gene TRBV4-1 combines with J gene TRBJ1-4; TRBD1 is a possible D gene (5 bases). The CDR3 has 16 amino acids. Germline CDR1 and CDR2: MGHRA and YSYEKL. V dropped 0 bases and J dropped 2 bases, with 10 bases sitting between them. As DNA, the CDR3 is TGCGCCAGCAGCCAAGACCAGGGTAGGACTAATGAAAAACTGTTTTTT. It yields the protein CASSQDQGRTNEKLFF.

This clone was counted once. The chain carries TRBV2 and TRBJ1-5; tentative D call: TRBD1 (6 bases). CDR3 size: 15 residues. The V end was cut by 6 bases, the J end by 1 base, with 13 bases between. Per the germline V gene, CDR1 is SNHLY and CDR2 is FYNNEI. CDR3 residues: CASSRGAESNQPQHF. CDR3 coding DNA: TGTGCCAGCAGCCGGGGGGCCGAAAGCAATCAGCCCCAGCATTTT. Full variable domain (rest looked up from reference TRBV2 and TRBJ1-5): EPEVTQTPSHQVTQMGQEVILRCVPISNHLYFYWYRQILGQKVEFLVSFYNNEISEKSEIFDDQFSVERPDGSNFTLKIRSTKLEDSAMYFCASSRGAESNQPQHFGDGTRLSIL.

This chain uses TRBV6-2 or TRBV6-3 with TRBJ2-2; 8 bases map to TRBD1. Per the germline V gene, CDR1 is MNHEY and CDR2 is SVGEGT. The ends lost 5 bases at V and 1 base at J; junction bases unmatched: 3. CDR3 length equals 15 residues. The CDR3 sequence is CASSRQGWNTGELFF. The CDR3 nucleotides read TGTGCCAGCAGTCGACAGGGGTGGAACACCGGGGAGCTGTTTTTT.

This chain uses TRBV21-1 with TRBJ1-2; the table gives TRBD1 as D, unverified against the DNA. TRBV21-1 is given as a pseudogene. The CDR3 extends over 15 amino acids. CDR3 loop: CASSKDLRVLYGYTF. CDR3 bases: TGTGCCAGCAGCAAAGATCTCAGGGTTTTGTATGGCTACACCTTC.

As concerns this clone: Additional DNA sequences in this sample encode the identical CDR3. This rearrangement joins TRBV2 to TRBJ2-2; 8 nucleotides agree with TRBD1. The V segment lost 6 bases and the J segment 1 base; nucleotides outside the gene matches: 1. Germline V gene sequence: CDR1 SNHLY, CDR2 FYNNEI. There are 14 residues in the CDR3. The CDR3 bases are TGTGCCAGCAGGGGACAGGTGAACACCGGGGAGCTGTTTTTT. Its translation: CASRGQVNTGELFF.

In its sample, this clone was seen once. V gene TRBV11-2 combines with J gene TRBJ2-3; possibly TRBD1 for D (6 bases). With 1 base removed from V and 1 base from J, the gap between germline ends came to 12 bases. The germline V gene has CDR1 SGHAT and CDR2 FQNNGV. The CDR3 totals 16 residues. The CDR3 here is CASSLVHPGGTDTQYF. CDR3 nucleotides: TGTGCCAGCAGCTTAGTTCACCCAGGGGGCACAGATACGCAGTATTTT.

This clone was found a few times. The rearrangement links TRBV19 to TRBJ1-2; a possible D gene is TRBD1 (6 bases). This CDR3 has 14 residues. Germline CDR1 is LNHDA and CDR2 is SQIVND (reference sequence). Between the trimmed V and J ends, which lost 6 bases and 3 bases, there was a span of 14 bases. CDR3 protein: CASSLGAGDYGYTF. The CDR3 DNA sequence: TGTGCCAGTAGCTTGGGGGCAGGGGACTATGGCTACACCTTC. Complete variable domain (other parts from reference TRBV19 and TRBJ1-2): DGGITQSPKYLFRKEGQNVTLSCEQNLNHDAMYWYRQDPGQGLRLIYYSQIVNDFQKGDIAEGYSVSREKKESFPLTVTSAQKNPTAFYLCASSLGAGDYGYTFGSGTRLTVV.

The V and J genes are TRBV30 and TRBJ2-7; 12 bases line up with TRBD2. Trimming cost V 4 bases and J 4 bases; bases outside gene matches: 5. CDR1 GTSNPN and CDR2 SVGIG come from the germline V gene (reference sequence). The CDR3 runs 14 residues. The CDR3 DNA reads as TGTGCCTGGACCCCGGGACTAGCGGGTTACGAGCAGTACTTC. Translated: CAWTPGLAGYEQYF.

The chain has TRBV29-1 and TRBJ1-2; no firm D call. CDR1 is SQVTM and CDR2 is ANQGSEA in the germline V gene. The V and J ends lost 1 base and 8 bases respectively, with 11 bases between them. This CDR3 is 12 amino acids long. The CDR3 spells CSVEGAAGGYTF. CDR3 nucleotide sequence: TGCAGCGTTGAAGGGGCTGCGGGGGGCTACACCTTC. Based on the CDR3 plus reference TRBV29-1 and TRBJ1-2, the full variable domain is SAVISQKPSRDICQRGTSLTIQCQVDSQVTMMFWYRQQPGQSLTLIATANQGSEATYESGFVIDKFPISRPNLTFSTLTVSNMSPEDSSIYLCSVEGAAGGYTFGSGTRLTVV.

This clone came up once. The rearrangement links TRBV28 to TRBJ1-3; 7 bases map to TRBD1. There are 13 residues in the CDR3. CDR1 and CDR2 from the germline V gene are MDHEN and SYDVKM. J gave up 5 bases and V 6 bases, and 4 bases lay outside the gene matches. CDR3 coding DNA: TGTGCCAGCAGGCCGACAGGGAGAAACACCATATATTTT. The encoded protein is CASRPTGRNTIYF.